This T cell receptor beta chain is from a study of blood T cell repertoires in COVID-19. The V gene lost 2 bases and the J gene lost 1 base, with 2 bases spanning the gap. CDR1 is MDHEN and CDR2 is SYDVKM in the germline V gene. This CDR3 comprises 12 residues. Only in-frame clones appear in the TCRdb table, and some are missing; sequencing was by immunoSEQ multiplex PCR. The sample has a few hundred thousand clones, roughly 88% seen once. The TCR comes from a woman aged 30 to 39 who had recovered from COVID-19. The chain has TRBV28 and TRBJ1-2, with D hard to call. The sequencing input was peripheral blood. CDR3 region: CASSLHNYGYTF. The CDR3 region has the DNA TGTGCCAGCAGTTTACATAACTATGGCTACACCTTC.